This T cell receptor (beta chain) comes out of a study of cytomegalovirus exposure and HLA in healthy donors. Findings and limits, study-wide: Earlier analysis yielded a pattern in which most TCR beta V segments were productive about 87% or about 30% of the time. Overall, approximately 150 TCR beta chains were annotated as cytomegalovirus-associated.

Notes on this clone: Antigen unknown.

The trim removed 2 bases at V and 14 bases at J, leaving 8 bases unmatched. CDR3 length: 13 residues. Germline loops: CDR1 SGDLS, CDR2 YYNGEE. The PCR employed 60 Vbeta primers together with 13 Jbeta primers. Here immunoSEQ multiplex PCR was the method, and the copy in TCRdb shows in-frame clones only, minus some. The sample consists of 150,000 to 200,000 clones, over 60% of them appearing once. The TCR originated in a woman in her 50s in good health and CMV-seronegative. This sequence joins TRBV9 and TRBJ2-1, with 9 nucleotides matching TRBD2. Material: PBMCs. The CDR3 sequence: CASSVQGSGGKFF. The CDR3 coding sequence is TGTGCCAGCAGCGTCCAGGGGAGCGGGGGGAAGTTCTTC.